A selection of T cell receptor beta chains follows, all from one sample in a study of T cell responses to AZD1222 COVID-19 vaccine. Data came from immunoSEQ multiplex PCR; TCRdb stores just in-frame clones and leaves some out. The sample lists some 84,000 clones; about 86% were seen once. Sequenced here: peripheral blood, sampled on day 0 of AZD1222 vaccination. All receptors come from an adult in good health. Both conserved end residues are part of each CDR3. The D gene is left open where the match is weak. Size values are once, few and many counts, or a class for expanded clones, and some rows have none.

size: -
V: TRBV28
D: -
J: TRBJ1-2
CDR3: CASSLLGLIHGYTF
DNA: TGTGCCAGCAGTTTGTTGGGGCTGATCCATGGCTACACCTTC

size: few
V: TRBV28
D: -
J: TRBJ2-7
CDR3: CASLLRVPGGEQYF
DNA: TGTGCCAGCCTCTTGCGGGTCCCGGGTGGGGAGCAGTACTTC

size: -
V: TRBV7-9
D: -
J: TRBJ1-1
CDR3: CASTPAGGRDTEAFF
DNA: TGTGCCAGCACCCCGGCGGGTGGGCGGGACACTGAAGCTTTCTTT

size: -
V: TRBV18
D: -
J: TRBJ2-4
CDR3: CASSPQGGIAKNIQYF
DNA: TGTGCCAGCTCACCACAGGGGGGGATAGCCAAAAACATTCAGTACTTC

size: -
V: TRBV27
D: -
J: TRBJ1-1
CDR3: CASAQEAFF
DNA: TGTGCCAGCGCCCAAGAAGCTTTCTTT

size: -
V: TRBV18
D: TRBD2
J: TRBJ2-3
CDR3: CASSPSGGKDTQYF
DNA: TGTGCCAGCTCACCCTCGGGAGGTAAAGATACGCAGTATTTT

size: -
V: TRBV7-6
D: TRBD2
J: TRBJ2-3
CDR3: CASSGGVSDTQYF
DNA: TGTGCCAGCAGCGGGGGGGTGAGTGATACGCAGTATTTT

size: -
V: TRBV7-6
D: -
J: TRBJ2-3
CDR3: CASSPRDTTDTQYF
DNA: TGTGCCAGCAGCCCCCGGGACACCACAGATACGCAGTATTTT

size: -
V: TRBV28
D: -
J: TRBJ1-6
CDR3: CASSLEGANSPLHF
DNA: TGTGCCAGCAGTTTAGAAGGGGCGAATTCACCCCTCCACTTT

size: -
V: TRBV21-1
D: -
J: TRBJ1-5
CDR3: CASSISGPPRHQPQHF
DNA: TGTGCCAGCAGCATATCGGGACCTCCGCGTCATCAGCCCCAGCATTTT

size: -
V: TRBV6-6
D: -
J: TRBJ1-2
CDR3: CASSGGAKGYTF
DNA: TGTGCCAGCAGTGGGGGCGCGAAAGGCTACACCTTC

size: -
V: TRBV6-5
D: -
J: TRBJ2-7
CDR3: CASSYTQGGGYEQYF
DNA: TGTGCCAGCAGTTACACCCAGGGAGGCGGCTACGAGCAGTACTTC

size: -
V: TRBV7-3
D: TRBD2
J: TRBJ2-2
CDR3: CASSLVAGEAGELFF
DNA: TGTGCCAGCAGCTTAGTAGCGGGAGAAGCCGGGGAGCTGTTTTTT

size: -
V: TRBV28
D: TRBD1
J: TRBJ1-5
CDR3: CASSLLLQGAGQPQHF
DNA: TGTGCCAGCAGTTTACTTCTACAGGGGGCAGGGCAGCCCCAGCATTTT

size: -
V: TRBV29-1
D: TRBD1
J: TRBJ1-2
CDR3: CSVERDRGRGYTF
DNA: TGCAGCGTTGAAAGGGACAGGGGCAGAGGCTACACCTTC

size: -
V: TRBV19
D: -
J: TRBJ1-2
CDR3: CASSIWRTYGYTF
DNA: TGTGCCAGTAGTATATGGCGGACCTATGGCTACACCTTC

size: -
V: TRBV11-2
D: -
J: TRBJ1-2
CDR3: CASSFRQYGYTF
DNA: TGTGCCAGCAGCTTTCGACAGTATGGCTACACCTTC